This T cell receptor beta chain was sequenced for a study of CD8+CD57+ T cells in acquired aplastic anemia. Across the whole study: The sorted CD4+ and CD8+ cells yielded an average approximately 3.3 ug of DNA.

This CDR3 is built from 15 residues. Trimming took 0 bases from V and 5 from J; bases not matched to a gene: 7. Germline CDR1 is LNHNV and CDR2 is YYDKDF (reference sequence). Before being chosen for sequencing, patients had shown CD8+CD57+ cell expansion by flow cytometry. The enrolled patients all had severe acquired aplastic anemia. The study sampled blood from patients who had received no therapy. This clonotype came up many times. The template for TCR beta VDJ and CDR3 sequence profiling was genomic DNA. MiXCR was run by TCRdb on the reads, yielding one entry per CDR3 protein. The sample consists of hundreds of thousands of distinct CDR3 sequences, 56% of them appearing once.

This clonotype was obtained from a human donor with aplastic anemia. V usage is TRBV15 and J usage is TRBJ2-7; TRBD2 matches 7 bases. The sample comprised sorted CD4+, CD8+, or CD8+CD57+ T cells (not recorded which) from PBMCs. The CDR3 spells CATSRDFAGVNEQYF. The CDR3 coding sequence is TGTGCCACCAGCAGAGATTTCGCGGGAGTGAACGAGCAGTACTTC.